This T cell receptor (beta chain) appears in the sequencing data of a study of T cell responses to AZD1222 COVID-19 vaccine. General study findings and limits: White British ancestry dominated among donors, who included more females, and clonal diversity was possibly underestimated. Repertoires were obtained only post-peak T cell response. Baseline antibody screening turned up just a handful of seropositive AZD1222 recipients.

V shed 0 bases and J 5 bases; nucleotides not matched to a gene: 3. This CDR3 comprises 15 residues. The germline V gene encodes CDR1 SEHNR and CDR2 FQNEAQ (reference sequence). In regard to this clone: Its antigen is undetermined.

The method was immunoSEQ multiplex PCR; TCRdb's version includes in-frame clones alone and lacks a portion of them. This table holds tens of thousands of clones, around 85% found once. V and J are TRBV7-9 and TRBJ2-7; 11 nucleotides match TRBD1. This TCR derives from an adult in good health. The material was peripheral blood, obtained on day 0 of MenACWY control vaccination. CDR3 sequence: CASSLAGQGAHEQYF. The CDR3 bases are TGTGCCAGCAGCTTAGCCGGACAGGGGGCCCACGAGCAGTACTTC.